This T cell receptor beta chain is from a study of STAT3 mutations in large granular lymphocyte leukemia. Study-level results: Every T-cell large granular lymphocyte leukemia patient had at least one immunodominant TCR beta clonotype. TCR clonotype switching after therapy occurred in about 30% of the 18 patients.

The V end was cut by 5 bases, the J end by 4 bases, with 15 bases between. From germline, CDR1 is SEHNR and CDR2 FQNEAQ (reference sequence). The CDR3 totals 15 residues. In regard to this clone: Its antigen is unknown.

Assay used: immunoSEQ multiplex PCR; TCRdb lists only in-frame clones, some missing. The sample includes roughly 17,000 clones, about 90% of them seen just once. Source material: peripheral blood mononuclear cells. This sequence joins TRBV7-9 and TRBJ2-1, with D possibly being TRBD1 or TRBD2 (5 bases each). The clonotype comes from a man in his sixties with T-cell large granular lymphocyte leukemia. Some clones in this sample may be carry-over from other donors' samples. CDR3 region: CASSLGTINYNEQFF. The CDR3 DNA follows: TGTGCCAGCAGCCTTGGGACGATCAATTACAATGAGCAGTTCTTC.